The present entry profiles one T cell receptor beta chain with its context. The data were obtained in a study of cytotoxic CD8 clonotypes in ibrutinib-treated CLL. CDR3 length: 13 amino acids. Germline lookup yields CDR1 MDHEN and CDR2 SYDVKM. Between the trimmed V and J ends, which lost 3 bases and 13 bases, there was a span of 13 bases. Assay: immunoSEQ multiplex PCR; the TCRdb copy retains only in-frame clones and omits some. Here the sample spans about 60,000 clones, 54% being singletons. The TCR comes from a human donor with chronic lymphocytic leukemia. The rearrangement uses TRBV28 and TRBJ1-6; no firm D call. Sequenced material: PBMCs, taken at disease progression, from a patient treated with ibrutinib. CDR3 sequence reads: CASSLFDIPPLHF. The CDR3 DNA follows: TGTGCCAGCAGTTTGTTCGACATTCCCCCCCTCCACTTT.